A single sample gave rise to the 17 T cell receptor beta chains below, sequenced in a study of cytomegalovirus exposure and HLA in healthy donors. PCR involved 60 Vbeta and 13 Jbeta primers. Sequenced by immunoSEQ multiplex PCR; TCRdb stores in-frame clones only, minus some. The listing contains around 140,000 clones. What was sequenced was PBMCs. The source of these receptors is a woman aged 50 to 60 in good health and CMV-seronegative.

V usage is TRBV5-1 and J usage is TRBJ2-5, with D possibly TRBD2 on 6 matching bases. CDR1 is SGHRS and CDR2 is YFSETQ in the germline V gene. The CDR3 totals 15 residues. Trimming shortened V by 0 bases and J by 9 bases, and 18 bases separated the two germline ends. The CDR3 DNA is TGCGCCAGCAGCTTGGCTGGGCCCCTAAGCGGGCCCCAGTACTTC. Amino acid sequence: CASSLAGPLSGPQYF. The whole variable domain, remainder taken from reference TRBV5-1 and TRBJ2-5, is KAGVTQTPRYLIKTRGQQVTLSCSPISGHRSVSWYQQTPGQGLQFLFEYFSETQRNKGNFPGRFSGRQFSNSRSEMNVSTLELGDSALYLCASSLAGPLSGPQYFGPGTRLLVL.

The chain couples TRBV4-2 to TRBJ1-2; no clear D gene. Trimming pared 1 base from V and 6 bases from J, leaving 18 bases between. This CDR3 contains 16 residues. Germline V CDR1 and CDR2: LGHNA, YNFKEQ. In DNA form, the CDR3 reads TGTGCCAGCAGCCAAGGGACTGCGGAGGGCAGTGATGGCTACACCTTC. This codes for CASSQGTAEGSDGYTF.

CDR3 nucleotides: TGTGCCAGCAGCCCACTAGCGTCTAGCACAGATACGCAGTATTTT. Translating gives CASSPLASSTDTQYF. The chain employs TRBV7-2 and TRBJ2-3; 7 bases line up with TRBD2. This CDR3 region has 15 residues. In germline, CDR1 is SGHTA, CDR2 FQGNSA. The V gene end was trimmed by 5 bases and the J gene end by 0 bases; junction bases not matched to a gene: 5. Full variable domain (remainder filled in from reference TRBV7-2 and TRBJ2-3): GAGVSQSPSNKVTEKGKDVELRCDPISGHTALYWYRQSLGQGLEFLIYFQGNSAPDKSGLPSDRFSAERTGGSVSTLTIQRTQQEDSAVYLCASSPLASSTDTQYFGPGTRLTVL.

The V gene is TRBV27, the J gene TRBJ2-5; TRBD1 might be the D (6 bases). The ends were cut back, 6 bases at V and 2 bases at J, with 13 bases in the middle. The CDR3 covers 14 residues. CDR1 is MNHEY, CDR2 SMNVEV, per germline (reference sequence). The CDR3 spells CASSLPGHQETQYF. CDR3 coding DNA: TGTGCCAGCAGCCTACCGGGACATCAAGAGACCCAGTACTTC.

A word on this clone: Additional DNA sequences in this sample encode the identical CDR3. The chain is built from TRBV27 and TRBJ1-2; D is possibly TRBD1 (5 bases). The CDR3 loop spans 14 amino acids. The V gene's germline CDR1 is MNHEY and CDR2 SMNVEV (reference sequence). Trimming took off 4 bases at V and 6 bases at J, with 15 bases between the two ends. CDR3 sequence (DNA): TGTGCCAGCAGTTCGACCCAGGGATTCAATGGCTACACCTTC. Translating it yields CASSSTQGFNGYTF.

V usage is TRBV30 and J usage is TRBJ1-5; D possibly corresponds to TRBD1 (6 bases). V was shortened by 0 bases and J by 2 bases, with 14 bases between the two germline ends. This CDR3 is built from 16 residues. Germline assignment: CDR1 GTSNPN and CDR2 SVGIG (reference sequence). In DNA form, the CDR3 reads TGTGCCTGGAGTGTATTCGGGGAGGGGGGCAATCAGCCCCAGCATTTT. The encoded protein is CAWSVFGEGGNQPQHF. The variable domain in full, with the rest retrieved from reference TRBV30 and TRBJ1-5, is SQTIHQWPATLVQPVGSPLSLECTVEGTSNPNLYWYRQAAGRGLQLLFYSVGIGQISSEVPQNLSASRPQDRQFILSSKKLLLSDSGFYLCAWSVFGEGGNQPQHFGDGTRLSIL.

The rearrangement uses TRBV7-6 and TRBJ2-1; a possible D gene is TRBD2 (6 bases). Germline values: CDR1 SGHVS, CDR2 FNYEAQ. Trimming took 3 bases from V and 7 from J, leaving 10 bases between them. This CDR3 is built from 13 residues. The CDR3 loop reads CASSLKLANEQFF. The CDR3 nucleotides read TGTGCCAGCAGCTTGAAACTAGCTAATGAGCAGTTCTTC.

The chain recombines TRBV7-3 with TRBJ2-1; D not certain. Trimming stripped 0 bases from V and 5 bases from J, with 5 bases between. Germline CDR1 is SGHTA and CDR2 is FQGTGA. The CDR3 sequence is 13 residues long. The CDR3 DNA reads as TGTGCCAGCAGCTTAACGTCGGACAATGAGCAGTTCTTC. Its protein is CASSLTSDNEQFF. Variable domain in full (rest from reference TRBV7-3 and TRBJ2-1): GAGVSQTPSNKVTEKGKYVELRCDPISGHTALYWYRQSLGQGPEFLIYFQGTGAADDSGLPNDRFFAVRPEGSVSTLKIQRTERGDSAVYLCASSLTSDNEQFFGPGTRLTVL.

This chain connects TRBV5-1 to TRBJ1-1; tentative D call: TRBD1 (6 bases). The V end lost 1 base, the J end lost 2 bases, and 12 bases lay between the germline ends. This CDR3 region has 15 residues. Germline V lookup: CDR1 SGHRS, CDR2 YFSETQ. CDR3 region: CASSLWVGGNTEAFF. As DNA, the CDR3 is TGCGCCAGCAGCTTGTGGGTAGGGGGAAACACTGAAGCTTTCTTT.

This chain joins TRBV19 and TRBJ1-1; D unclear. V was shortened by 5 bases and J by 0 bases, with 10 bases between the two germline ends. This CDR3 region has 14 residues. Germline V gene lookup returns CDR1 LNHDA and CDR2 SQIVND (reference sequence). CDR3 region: CASSSPGLNTEAFF. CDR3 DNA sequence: TGTGCCAGTAGTTCCCCAGGTTTGAACACTGAAGCTTTCTTT.

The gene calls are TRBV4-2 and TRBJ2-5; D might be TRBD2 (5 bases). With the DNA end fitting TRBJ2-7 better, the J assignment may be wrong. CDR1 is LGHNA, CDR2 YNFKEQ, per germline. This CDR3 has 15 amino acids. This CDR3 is CASSQDRGLIYEQYF. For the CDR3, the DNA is TGTGCCAGCAGCCAAGATCGCGGACTTATCTACGAGCAGTACTTC.

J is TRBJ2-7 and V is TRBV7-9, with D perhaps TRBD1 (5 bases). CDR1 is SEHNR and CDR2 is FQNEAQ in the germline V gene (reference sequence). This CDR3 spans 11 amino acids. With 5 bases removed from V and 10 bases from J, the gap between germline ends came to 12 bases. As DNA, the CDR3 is TGTGCCAGCAGCAACCCAGGGCCCCAGTACTTC. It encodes CASSNPGPQYF.

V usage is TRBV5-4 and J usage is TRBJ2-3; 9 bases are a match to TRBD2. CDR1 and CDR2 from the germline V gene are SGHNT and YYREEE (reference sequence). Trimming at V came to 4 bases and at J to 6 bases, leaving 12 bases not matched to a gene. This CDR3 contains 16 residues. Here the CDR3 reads CASSLGGRGGLDTQYF. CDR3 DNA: TGTGCCAGCAGCCTGGGAGGGCGGGGGGGCCTCGATACGCAGTATTTT.

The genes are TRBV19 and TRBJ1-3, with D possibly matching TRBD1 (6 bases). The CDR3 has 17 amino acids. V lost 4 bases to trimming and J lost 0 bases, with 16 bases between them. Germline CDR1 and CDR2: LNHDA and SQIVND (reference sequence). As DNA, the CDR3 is TGTGCCAGTAGTAGTGGGGCGGGGGCAGGCTCTGGAAACACCATATATTTT. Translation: CASSSGAGAGSGNTIYF.

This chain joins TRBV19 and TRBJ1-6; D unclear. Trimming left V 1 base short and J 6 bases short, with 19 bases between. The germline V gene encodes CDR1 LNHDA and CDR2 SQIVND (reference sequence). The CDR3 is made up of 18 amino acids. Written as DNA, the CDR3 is TGTGCCAGTAGTATAGGACGGGGTCGGGCAGGTCCTAATTCACCCCTCCACTTT. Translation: CASSIGRGRAGPNSPLHF.

Here the CDR3 reads CASSGEGQGITEAFF. DNA of the CDR3: TGCGCCAGCAGCGGGGAGGGACAGGGAATCACTGAAGCTTTCTTT. The chain joins TRBV5-1 to TRBJ1-1; TRBD1 matches at 9 bases. V was pared by 4 bases and J by 4 bases, with 8 bases of the junction left unmatched. CDR1 is SGHRS and CDR2 is YFSETQ in the germline V gene. This CDR3 spans 15 amino acids.

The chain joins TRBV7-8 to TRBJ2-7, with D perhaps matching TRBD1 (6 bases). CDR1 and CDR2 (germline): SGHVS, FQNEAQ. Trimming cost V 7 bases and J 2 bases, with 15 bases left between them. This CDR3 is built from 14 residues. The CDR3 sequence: CASKASPGAYEQYF. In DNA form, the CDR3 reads TGTGCCAGCAAGGCTAGTCCAGGGGCCTACGAGCAGTACTTC.